One T cell receptor (beta chain) is described in this entry. What it recognizes is unknown. Multiplex touch-down PCR with TRB-A/B primers amplified rearranged V-D-J TRB sequences. From the multiplex PCR reads, TCRdb called clonotypes with MiXCR, one entry per CDR3 protein. Among some 11,000 distinct CDR3 sequences listed, roughly 32% were seen once. This sample is part of a study of T cell repertoires in aging, cancer and after chemotherapy. Background on the study: Clear clonal overlap appeared across healthy donor samples taken over several months to years.

Overall study findings and caveats: These repertoire data do not allow conclusions about immunological memory after chemotherapy. Untreated cancer patients had significantly lower blood TCR diversity than age-matched healthy donors. Healthy donors lost TCR diversity with age mainly through richness, cancer patients through richness and evenness.

The V end was cut by 0 bases, the J end by 7 bases, with 16 bases between. CDR1 and CDR2 from the germline V gene are MNHEY and SMNVEV (reference sequence). The CDR3 length is 15 residues. Peripheral blood genomic DNA, not sorted cells or RNA, was the template. The sequenced sample was blood. The chain recombines TRBV27 with TRBJ2-7; tentatively, D is TRBD2 (5 bases). The sequence was obtained from a human donor in good health. CDR3 DNA: TGTGCCAGCAGTTTATCGTGGTCAGGCACTAGTGAGCAGTACTTC. It codes for CASSLSWSGTSEQYF.